The 17 T cell receptor beta chains listed next were all sequenced from one sample in a study of regulatory T cells in long-lasting Graves disease. Time point reported: newly diagnosed GD, antithyroid drugs for less than 3 months. Extracted RNA from PBMCs served as the source of the TCR library. CDR3 regions were amplified by Arm-PCR using iRepertoire HTBI primers to build TCR beta libraries. TCRdb recomputed calls from the multiplex PCR reads with MiXCR, one row per CDR3 protein. The table records roughly 400,000 distinct CDR3 sequences, about 17% of them present only once. These records were also assigned to another study, of T cells in Graves' hyperthyroidism and ophthalmopathy.

Material: peripheral blood mononuclear cells (PBMCs), obtained at new diagnosis, from a patient treated with antithyroid drugs. The receptors were sampled from a woman under 30 with Graves disease.

This clonotype was counted only a few times. V usage is TRBV6-1 and J usage is TRBJ2-1; 7 bases match TRBD1. The CDR3 sequence is 13 residues long. From germline, CDR1 is MNHNS and CDR2 SASEGT. The ends lost 7 bases at V and 4 bases at J; junction bases unmatched: 4. The CDR3 reads CASIRGQYNEQFF. Here the CDR3 DNA reads TGTGCCAGCATCCGGGGACAGTACAATGAGCAGTTCTTC.

The chain recombines TRBV20-1 with TRBJ1-2; TRBD1 matches 8 bases. With 6 bases clipped from V and 4 bases from J, the junction kept 4 bases outside the gene matches. Per the germline V gene, CDR1 is DFQATT and CDR2 is SNEGSKA (reference sequence). The CDR3 spans 12 residues. The CDR3 DNA reads TGCAGTGCCTCGGGACAGGTCTATGGCTACACCTTC. Protein sequence: CSASGQVYGYTF.

This clonotype was seen a handful of times. At one end the junction does not follow the germline gene, possibly because of a read error. V usage is TRBV6-5 and J usage is TRBJ1-1; D not certain. CDR1 MNHEY and CDR2 SVGAGI come from the germline V gene. This CDR3 has 17 amino acids. The CDR3 here is CASSYSQLTAFNTEAFF. CDR3 coding DNA: TGTGCCAGCAGCTACTCTCAATTAACAGCGTTTAACACTGAAGCTTTCTTT.

This clonotype has more than one count but fewer than ten. In DNA form, the CDR3 reads TGTGCCAGCAGCCACGGACTTAACGGGGAGCTGTTTTTT. Its translation is CASSHGLNGELFF. The chain couples TRBV9 to TRBJ2-2; a possible D gene is TRBD2 (5 bases). This CDR3 spans 13 amino acids. The V gene's germline CDR1 is SGDLS and CDR2 YYNGEE. V was pared by 4 bases and J by 7 bases, with 11 bases between.

This clonotype was seen many times. The chain carries TRBV6-1 and TRBJ2-3, with D possibly TRBD1 on 5 matching bases. Trimming cost V 2 bases and J 3 bases, with 15 bases left between them. Germline V gene lookup returns CDR1 MNHNS and CDR2 SASEGT. The CDR3 runs 16 residues. The CDR3 nucleotides are TGTGCCAGCAGTGAATTTCGCACAGGATCTACAGATACGCAGTATTTT. Amino acid sequence: CASSEFRTGSTDTQYF.

This clonotype was seen ten or more times. The chain joins TRBV11-2 to TRBJ2-7, with TRBD1 identical over 7 bases. Germline assignment: CDR1 SGHAT and CDR2 FQNNGV. The CDR3 runs 15 residues. Germline trimming cut 4 bases from V and 2 bases from J; bases unmatched to any gene: 8. Here the CDR3 reads CASSYSPQGTYEQYF. DNA of the CDR3: TGTGCCAGCAGCTATAGCCCACAGGGGACCTACGAGCAGTACTTC. The full variable domain, completed using reference TRBV11-2 and TRBJ2-7, is EAGVAQSPRYKIIEKRQSVAFWCNPISGHATLYWYQQILGQGPKLLIQFQNNGVVDDSQLPKDRFSAERLKGVDSTLKIQPAKLEDSAVYLCASSYSPQGTYEQYFGPGTRLTVT.

The J gene is TRBJ2-2, the V gene TRBV6-1; D might be TRBD2 (6 bases). CDR1 and CDR2 from the germline V gene are MNHNS and SASEGT. Trimming removed 8 bases at V and 6 bases at J, with 10 bases between. The length of the CDR3 is 12 residues. CDR3 sequence: CASSGGSGELFF. The CDR3 DNA reads TGTGCCAGCTCCGGGGGATCCGGGGAGCTGTTTTTT.

Many counts were recorded for this clonotype. The rearrangement uses TRBV28 and TRBJ1-2, with 7 positions matching TRBD1. The V segment lost 4 bases and the J segment 7 bases; nucleotides outside the gene matches: 3. Germline V CDR1 and CDR2: MDHEN, SYDVKM. The CDR3 loop spans 12 amino acids. The CDR3: CASSSDRVGYTF. The CDR3 DNA follows: TGTGCCAGCAGTTCCGACAGGGTTGGCTACACCTTC.

The chain is built from TRBV9 and TRBJ1-1; D possibly corresponds to TRBD1 (5 bases). V lost 4 bases to trimming and J lost 2 bases, with 33 bases between them. The CDR3 covers 21 residues. The germline V gene encodes CDR1 SGDLS and CDR2 YYNGEE. The CDR3: CASSRTSLGVFIREQNTEAFF. As DNA, the CDR3 is TGTGCCAGCAGCAGAACCTCGTTGGGGGTTTTCATTAGGGAGCAAAACACTGAAGCTTTCTTT.

This clonotype was observed at least ten times. The chain employs TRBV7-2 and TRBJ2-3; D is unresolved. CDR1 and CDR2 from the germline V gene are SGHTA and FQGNSA. Trimming pared 5 bases from V and 13 bases from J, leaving 19 bases between. This CDR3 is built from 13 residues. CDR3 amino acids: CASSDNLSPREYF. The CDR3 DNA reads TGTGCCAGCAGCGACAACCTATCCCCCCGGGAGTATTTT.

Only a few counts were recorded for this clonotype. The chain joins TRBV27 to TRBJ2-1, with D perhaps being TRBD1 or TRBD2 (5 bases each). CDR1 is MNHEY, CDR2 SMNVEV, per germline (reference sequence). Between the trimmed V and J ends, which lost 2 bases and 5 bases, there was a span of 13 bases. The CDR3 is 15 residues long. CDR3 bases: TGTGCCAGCAGTTTAGAGGACACACTAGACAATGAGCAGTTCTTC. This encodes CASSLEDTLDNEQFF.

The CDR3 bases are TGCAGTGCTAGAGATTATTCCACAACTAGCGGGAGACAGAGTGAGCAGTTCTTC. This gives the protein CSARDYSTTSGRQSEQFF. This chain joins TRBV20-1 and TRBJ2-1, with 11 bases lining up with TRBD2. V was clipped by 0 bases and J by 9 bases; unmatched bases: 16. The CDR3 totals 18 residues. From germline, CDR1 is DFQATT and CDR2 SNEGSKA (reference sequence).

This clonotype was found many times. An end of the junction differs from the germline gene, which may be a read error. The gene calls are TRBV6-1 and TRBJ2-7, with 9 bases identical to TRBD1. This CDR3 comprises 17 residues. Germline CDR1 is MNHNS and CDR2 is SASEGT. The CDR3 DNA follows: TGCGCCAGCAGTGAGAAATGGCTGGACAGGGGCTCCTACGAGCAGTACTTC. Its translation: CASSEKWLDRGSYEQYF.

The rearrangement joins TRBV20-1 to TRBJ1-2; no clear D. V lost 5 bases and J 2 bases, leaving 3 bases between the germline ends. Germline V gene lookup returns CDR1 DFQATT and CDR2 SNEGSKA (reference sequence). This CDR3 is built from 10 residues. The CDR3 coding sequence is TGCAGTGCTGGGAACTATGGCTACACCTTC. This gives the protein CSAGNYGYTF.

This clonotype was found many times. The rearrangement uses TRBV6-4 and TRBJ2-7, with TRBD2 matching 12 bases. Per germline, CDR1 MRHNA and CDR2 SNTAGT. CDR3 length: 15 amino acids. V was pared by 3 bases and J by 0 bases, with 0 bases of the junction left unmatched. The CDR3 region is CASSETSGSSYEQYF. The DNA for the CDR3 is TGTGCCAGCAGTGAGACTAGCGGGAGCTCCTACGAGCAGTACTTC.

This clonotype came up many times. The chain couples TRBV28 to TRBJ2-7; no clear D gene. Germline lookup yields CDR1 MDHEN and CDR2 SYDVKM. CDR3 length equals 9 residues. Deletions cut 6 bases from V and 3 bases from J, with 0 bases between. CDR3 coding DNA: TGTGCCAGCAGCTACGAGCAGTACTTC. Translating it yields CASSYEQYF.

This clonotype was counted ten times or more. The chain recombines TRBV5-4 with TRBJ1-2; the D gene is possibly TRBD1 (5 bases). CDR1 and CDR2 from the germline V gene are SGHNT and YYREEE (reference sequence). CDR3 size: 14 residues. Trimming cost V 4 bases and J 7 bases, with 17 bases left between them. The CDR3 here is CASSGRPEGPGYTF. The CDR3 nucleotides are TGTGCCAGCAGCGGACGTCCGGAGGGGCCTGGCTACACCTTC.